A selection of T cell receptor beta chains follows, all from one sample in a study of T cell responses to AZD1222 COVID-19 vaccine. Method: immunoSEQ multiplex PCR; TCRdb's copy keeps in-frame clones and lacks some. The repertoire includes 98,000 or so clones, approximately 86% of them detected once, and 3.3% sits in the top ten. This material consisted of peripheral blood, taken 28 days after the second dose of the MenACWY control vaccine. The receptor set was obtained from an adult who received the MenACWY meningococcal vaccine as a control. Both conserved end residues are part of each CDR3. A D gene is named only where the DNA matches it firmly. Clone size, where shown, is once, few, many, or a class for clones that have expanded.

cdr3_nt | cdr3_aa | j_call | clone_size | d_call | v_call
TGTGCCAGCAGCTTAGAGTCAGGGTACACTGAGCAGTTCTTC | CASSLESGYTEQFF | TRBJ2-1 | - | - | TRBV7-9
TGTGCCAGCTCACCCGACACTGAAGCTTTCTTT | CASSPDTEAFF | TRBJ1-1 | - | - | TRBV18
TGTGCCAGAAGCCTTGACCCCTTCGGACAGCCGAGCTCCTACGAGCAGTACTTC | CARSLDPFGQPSSYEQYF | TRBJ2-7 | - | - | TRBV7-5
TGTGCCAGCAGCTTGGATCGGGGGCACACTGAAGCTTTCTTT | CASSLDRGHTEAFF | TRBJ1-1 | - | - | TRBV5-4
TGTGCCAGCAGCTTAGGGCTAGCGGGGGGGGACAATGAGCAGTTCTTC | CASSLGLAGGDNEQFF | TRBJ2-1 | - | TRBD2 | TRBV7-2
TGTGCCAGCAGCTTGGGCAGGGTGCCTACGCAGTATTTT | CASSLGRVPTQYF | TRBJ2-3 | - | - | TRBV5-6
TGTGCCAGTAGTAAGGGGCCTAGTCAAGAGACCCAGTACTTC | CASSKGPSQETQYF | TRBJ2-5 | - | - | TRBV19
TGTGCCAGCAGCTTAGGGGCAAGAAATTCACCCCTCCACTTT | CASSLGARNSPLHF | TRBJ1-6 | - | - | TRBV7-2
TGTGCCAGCAGTTTTAAAGGGTACGACTACGAGCAGTACTTC | CASSFKGYDYEQYF | TRBJ2-7 | - | - | TRBV27
TGCGCCAGCAGCCAACGGCTGAGGGTGGGTGGCTACACCTTC | CASSQRLRVGGYTF | TRBJ1-2 | - | - | TRBV4-3
TGTGCCAGCAGTCGAGGGGCTAGCAATCAGCCCCAGCATTTT | CASSRGASNQPQHF | TRBJ1-5 | - | - | TRBV3-1/TRBV3-2
TGTGCCTGGAGCTACGGACTAGCGGCTAGAGATACGCAGTATTTT | CAWSYGLAARDTQYF | TRBJ2-3 | - | TRBD2 | TRBV30
TGTGCCAGCAGCTCCCCCACGTCACCCTCCCGAAAATGGACAGGGAGGACAATGAACACTGAAGCTTTCTTT | CASSSPTSPSRKWTGRTMNTEAFF | TRBJ1-1 | medium-sized | TRBD1 | TRBV6-6
TGTGCCAGCAGCCAAGACAAGCCCGGGGCAGGGAAAAAGATTGGCTACACCTTC | CASSQDKPGAGKKIGYTF | TRBJ1-2 | - | - | TRBV3-1/TRBV3-2
TGTGCCAGCAGTTTATCCGGGGGTGAGCAGTTCTTC | CASSLSGGEQFF | TRBJ2-1 | - | - | TRBV12-3/TRBV12-4
TGTGCCAGCAGCTTAACTTCGACAGGGGGCTTGGGAAACTATGGCTACACCTTC | CASSLTSTGGLGNYGYTF | TRBJ1-2 | - | TRBD1 | TRBV7-2
TGTGCCAGCAGCCCAAACTTGGGCAATCAGCCCCAGCATTTT | CASSPNLGNQPQHF | TRBJ1-5 | few | - | TRBV7-2
TGTGCCATCAGACGGGCTGTGGGGGGGAACACCGGGGAGCTGTTTTTT | CAIRRAVGGNTGELFF | TRBJ2-2 | few | - | TRBV10-3
TGTGCCAGCAGTTACTCGGCGCTAGCGGCTCTCACCGGGGAGCTGTTTTTT | CASSYSALAALTGELFF | TRBJ2-2 | - | TRBD2 | TRBV6-2/TRBV6-3
TGTGCCAGCAGCTTACGGTTGGGGGAGCAGTACTTC | CASSLRLGEQYF | TRBJ2-7 | - | - | TRBV9
TGTGCCAGCAGCCCCCAAGAAGGACTAGCAGAATCCTACGAGCAGTACTTC | CASSPQEGLAESYEQYF | TRBJ2-7 | - | TRBD2 | TRBV7-2
TGTGCCAGCAGTTTCCCCTCGATAGATCAGCCCCAGCATTTT | CASSFPSIDQPQHF | TRBJ1-5 | - | - | TRBV28
TGTGCCAGCAGCTTGGGTGGACCAGGAACCTACGAGCAGTACTTC | CASSLGGPGTYEQYF | TRBJ2-7 | - | - | TRBV5-4
TGTGCCAGCAGCCCGGGGCAGTCCTACGAGCAGTACTTC | CASSPGQSYEQYF | TRBJ2-7 | - | - | TRBV5-4
TGTGCCAGCAGCTTTTATGGGGGGTATACTAATGAAAAACTGTTTTTT | CASSFYGGYTNEKLFF | TRBJ1-4 | - | - | TRBV5-6
TGTGCCAGCAGCCAAGTACGGGGGTGGAATGAAAAACTGTTTTTT | CASSQVRGWNEKLFF | TRBJ1-4 | - | - | TRBV3-1/TRBV3-2
TGTGCCAGCTCACCCGGGGGGAGCTTATCCTACAATGAGCAGTTCTTC | CASSPGGSLSYNEQFF | TRBJ2-1 | - | TRBD2 | TRBV18
TGTGCCAGCAGCCCATTCGGGGGGGTGGGTAATGAGCAGTTCTTC | CASSPFGGVGNEQFF | TRBJ2-1 | - | TRBD2 | TRBV11-2
TGTGCCAGCAGCCCGAGCCCAGGGGGCCAGAGGGATCAGCCCCAGCATTTT | CASSPSPGGQRDQPQHF | TRBJ1-5 | - | TRBD1 | TRBV4-2
TGTGCCAGCTCACCAACAGGCCCCCAAGAGACCCAGTACTTC | CASSPTGPQETQYF | TRBJ2-5 | - | - | TRBV18
TGCAGCGTTTCCAGGACTAGCGGCTATAGCGAGCAGTACTTC | CSVSRTSGYSEQYF | TRBJ2-7 | - | TRBD2 | TRBV29-1
TGTGCCAGCAGCTTGAGCAGCCAAGAGACCCAGTACTTC | CASSLSSQETQYF | TRBJ2-5 | - | - | TRBV5-4
TGTGCCAGCAGCCATCAGGGGAAGGGCACAGATACGCAGTATTTT | CASSHQGKGTDTQYF | TRBJ2-3 | - | - | TRBV5-4
TGTGCCAGCAGCTTAAGGGGAACCTATAATTCACCCCTCCACTTT | CASSLRGTYNSPLHF | TRBJ1-6 | once | - | TRBV11-2
TGTGCCAGCAGTGAGGGACGGTTCACAGATACGCAGTATTTT | CASSEGRFTDTQYF | TRBJ2-3 | - | - | TRBV6-2/TRBV6-3
TGTGCCAGCAGCCCTCAGGGTTTCGGTGAAGCTTTCTTT | CASSPQGFGEAFF | TRBJ1-1 | once | - | TRBV7-2
TGTGCCAGCAGTTTATATCCGAACACTGAAGCTTTCTTT | CASSLYPNTEAFF | TRBJ1-1 | - | - | TRBV28
TGCGCCAGCAGCTTGGAAGCAGCCCCACACAATGAGCAGTTCTTC | CASSLEAAPHNEQFF | TRBJ2-1 | - | - | TRBV5-1
TGTGCCAGCAGCCAGACAGGGGGCTCTAGTACTGAAGCTTTCTTT | CASSQTGGSSTEAFF | TRBJ1-1 | once | TRBD1 | TRBV16
TGTGCCAGCAGACCAGGGGCCAACCCCTATGGCTACACCTTC | CASRPGANPYGYTF | TRBJ1-2 | - | - | TRBV27
TGTGCCTGGGGGCGAGGGGGCGATGGCTACACCTTC | CAWGRGGDGYTF | TRBJ1-2 | - | TRBD1 | TRBV30